This is a list of T cell receptor beta chains from one sample in a study of blood T cell repertoires in COVID-19. Some clones are missing from TCRdb's copy, which holds only in-frame ones; the method was immunoSEQ multiplex PCR. The sample gives 20,000 or so clones, about 86% of which show up once; 15% to 20% is in the top ten. Specimen: peripheral blood. The receptors originated from a human donor with acute or convalescent COVID-19. The donor label of this sample is uncertain. CDR3s include the opening cysteine and the closing phenylalanine or tryptophan. D genes are given only for firm matches. For some rows the clone size is stated as once, few or many, or as a class when expanded; others skip it.

>TRBJ1-2|-|-|TRBV3-1/TRBV3-2
CASSQRMDTGNGYTF
TGTGCCAGCAGCCAAAGAATGGATACAGGCAATGGCTACACCTTC
>TRBJ1-1|-|-|TRBV2
CASSEETAEAFF
TGTGCCAGCAGTGAAGAAACAGCTGAAGCTTTCTTT
>TRBJ2-5|TRBD1|-|TRBV6-2/TRBV6-3
CASSYNLQGARWETQYF
TGTGCCAGCAGTTACAATTTACAGGGGGCAAGGTGGGAGACCCAGTACTTC
>TRBJ2-5|TRBD1|-|TRBV7-8
CASSLDRGSIETQYF
TGTGCCAGCAGCTTAGACAGGGGATCGATAGAGACCCAGTACTTC
>TRBJ2-1|TRBD1|-|TRBV6-6
CASSYGTGRSYNEQFF
TGTGCCAGCAGTTATGGGACAGGGAGGTCATACAATGAGCAGTTCTTC
>TRBJ1-4|-|-|TRBV5-4
CASSPRGATNEKLFF
TGTGCCAGCAGCCCACGGGGGGCAACTAATGAAAAACTGTTTTTT
>TRBJ2-4|TRBD2|-|TRBV3-1/TRBV3-2
CASSSGASGGTSKNIQYF
TGTGCCAGCAGCTCGGGGGCTAGCGGGGGGACTAGCAAAAACATTCAGTACTTC
>TRBJ2-2|-|once|TRBV9
CASSVGASINTGELFF
TGTGCCAGCAGCGTAGGGGCTAGCATTAACACCGGGGAGCTGTTTTTT
>TRBJ2-2|TRBD1|-|TRBV10-3
CAISPGTGGAGELFF
TGTGCCATCAGTCCCGGGACAGGAGGCGCCGGGGAGCTGTTTTTT
>TRBJ2-1|TRBD2|-|TRBV5-1
CASSLGGRGTYNEQFF
TGCGCCAGCAGCTTGGGCGGGAGGGGCACCTACAATGAGCAGTTCTTC
>TRBJ2-2|TRBD1|-|TRBV19
CASDGQGQISGELFF
TGTGCCAGTGACGGACAGGGGCAAATCTCCGGGGAGCTGTTTTTT
>TRBJ1-4|-|-|TRBV7-2
CASSSGVGLNEKLFF
TGTGCCAGCAGCTCAGGGGTCGGGCTTAATGAAAAACTGTTTTTT
>TRBJ2-7|TRBD2|once|TRBV3-1/TRBV3-2
CASSPSGGRGYEQYF
TGTGCCAGCAGCCCCTCCGGCGGGAGAGGGTACGAGCAGTACTTC
>TRBJ1-1|-|-|TRBV7-6
CASSLDNRANTEAFF
TGTGCCAGCAGCTTAGATAATCGCGCTAACACTGAAGCTTTCTTT
>TRBJ1-6|-|few|TRBV30
CAWSDHYSPLHF
TGTGCCTGGAGTGACCACTATTCACCCCTCCACTTT
>TRBJ2-6|-|-|TRBV3-1/TRBV3-2
CASSQHPGQSSGANVLTF
TGTGCCAGCAGCCAACATCCGGGACAAAGCTCTGGGGCCAACGTCCTGACTTTC
>TRBJ2-1|TRBD2|-|TRBV5-1
CASSPGPRASGSVNEQFF
TGCGCCAGCAGCCCAGGGCCGAGGGCTAGCGGGAGTGTAAATGAGCAGTTCTTC
>TRBJ2-5|-|-|TRBV11-3
CASSQGGSETQYF
TGTGCCAGCAGTCAAGGGGGATCGGAGACCCAGTACTTC
>TRBJ2-3|TRBD1|-|TRBV5-8
CASSLGTGVVTDTQYF
TGTGCCAGCAGCTTGGGGACAGGGGTAGTCACAGATACGCAGTATTTT
>TRBJ2-3|TRBD2|few|TRBV7-2
CASSHGGASGGPTQYF
TGTGCCAGCAGCCACGGGGGGGCTAGCGGGGGACCTACGCAGTATTTT
>TRBJ2-2|TRBD2|once|TRBV2
CASSEVSLAGGTGELFF
TGTGCCAGCAGTGAGGTCTCCCTAGCGGGAGGTACCGGGGAGCTGTTTTTT
>TRBJ2-1|TRBD2|once|TRBV19
CASRPGTSGVYNEQFF
TGTGCCAGTCGCCCCGGGACTAGCGGGGTCTACAATGAGCAGTTCTTC
>TRBJ2-7|TRBD1|-|TRBV4-2
CASSPRPRGSYEQYF
TGTGCCAGCAGCCCCCGCCCCAGGGGGTCTTACGAGCAGTACTTC
>TRBJ1-1|TRBD1|-|TRBV4-1
CASSPRQGLVNTEAFF
TGCGCCAGCAGCCCCAGACAGGGGTTGGTGAACACTGAAGCTTTCTTT
>TRBJ1-5|-|-|TRBV6-5
CASSSRGNNQPQHF
TGTGCCAGCAGTTCCAGGGGTAATAATCAGCCCCAGCATTTT
>TRBJ2-2|-|-|TRBV29-1
CSAAVYTGELFF
TGCAGCGCCGCAGTCTACACCGGGGAGCTGTTTTTT
>TRBJ2-2|TRBD1|few|TRBV5-1
CASSPTGGDTGELFF
TGCGCCAGCAGCCCGACAGGGGGAGACACCGGGGAGCTGTTTTTT
>TRBJ2-5|-|-|TRBV2
CASSILKGVGETQYF
TGTGCCAGCAGTATCCTAAAGGGGGTTGGAGAGACCCAGTACTTC
>TRBJ1-2|TRBD1|few|TRBV18
CASSPLVGTGDGYTF
TGTGCCAGCTCACCACTTGTTGGGACAGGTGACGGCTACACCTTC
>TRBJ1-3|-|-|TRBV19
CASSIGASSGNTIYF
TGTGCCAGTAGTATTGGAGCTAGCTCTGGAAACACCATATATTTT
>TRBJ2-7|TRBD1|-|TRBV6-1
CASSEEGAGEQYF
TGTGCCAGCAGTGAAGAGGGGGCTGGGGAGCAGTACTTC
>TRBJ1-3|TRBD1|-|TRBV19
CASTQDRGRNTIYF
TGTGCCAGCACTCAGGACAGGGGCCGCAACACCATATATTTT
>TRBJ2-5|TRBD2|-|TRBV7-9
CASSYLGTTQETQYF
TGTGCCAGCAGCTACCTTGGGACTACCCAAGAGACCCAGTACTTC
>TRBJ2-3|-|-|TRBV5-4
CASSEPGQSTDTQYF
TGTGCCAGCAGTGAACCGGGACAATCGACAGATACGCAGTATTTT
>TRBJ1-5|TRBD1|-|TRBV3-1/TRBV3-2
CASSQGRQGNQPQHF
TGTGCCAGCAGCCAAGGGCGACAGGGCAACCAGCCCCAGCATTTT
>TRBJ2-7|-|-|TRBV15
CATSRDQAAIYEQYF
TGTGCCACCAGCAGAGATCAGGCAGCCATCTACGAGCAGTACTTC
>TRBJ1-3|-|-|TRBV9
CASSVSEGSHYRNTIYF
TGTGCCAGCAGCGTATCCGAGGGCAGCCACTACCGAAACACCATATATTTT
>TRBJ1-5|TRBD1|-|TRBV5-5
CASQGQGPNQPQHF
TGTGCCAGCCAAGGACAGGGGCCTAATCAGCCCCAGCATTTT
>TRBJ2-5|-|-|TRBV29-1
CSVAPARRQRGGTQYF
TGCAGCGTTGCCCCAGCTCGCAGACAGCGCGGTGGGACCCAGTACTTC
>TRBJ2-6|TRBD2|-|TRBV5-1
CASSSGGGPSSGANVLTF
TGCGCCAGCAGCTCGGGAGGGGGGCCGAGCTCTGGGGCCAACGTCCTGACTTTC
>TRBJ2-3|-|-|TRBV7-7
CASSLTGLRTDTQYF
TGTGCCAGCAGCTTAACGGGACTTCGCACAGATACGCAGTATTTT
>TRBJ2-5|TRBD1|-|TRBV5-6
CASSLRTGQETQYF
TGTGCCAGCAGCTTACGGACAGGTCAAGAGACCCAGTACTTC
>TRBJ2-7|TRBD1|-|TRBV2
CASSKETGDRYEQYF
TGTGCCAGCAGTAAAGAGACAGGGGATAGGTACGAGCAGTACTTC
>TRBJ1-5|-|-|TRBV2
CASSERREGQPQHF
TGTGCCAGCAGTGAGCGGAGGGAGGGTCAGCCCCAGCATTTT
>TRBJ2-7|TRBD2|-|TRBV27
CASSSSGLAGTEFAPTKQYF
TGTGCCAGCAGTTCCTCGGGACTAGCGGGCACCGAGTTTGCCCCTACGAAGCAGTACTTC
>TRBJ1-1|TRBD1|once|TRBV2
CASKGADTEAFF
TGTGCCAGCAAGGGGGCGGACACTGAAGCTTTCTTT
>TRBJ2-1|TRBD2|-|TRBV2
CASSEMVAGIRSEQFF
TGTGCCAGCAGTGAAATGGTAGCGGGGATTAGAAGTGAGCAGTTCTTC
>TRBJ2-6|-|-|TRBV12-3/TRBV12-4
CASMRAGANVLTF
TGTGCCAGCATGAGGGCTGGGGCCAACGTCCTGACTTTC
>TRBJ2-7|-|-|TRBV14
CASSQGRGGYEQYF
TGTGCCAGCAGCCAAGGAAGGGGGGGTTACGAGCAGTACTTC